This TCR beta chain was captured in a study of Graves' ophthalmopathy and Graves' hyperthyroidism. This clonotype came up many times. CDR1 is SGHTA, CDR2 FQGTGA, per germline. The CDR3 spans 14 residues. Deletions cut 5 bases from V and 7 bases from J, with 12 bases between. For repertoire sequencing, the TCR beta CDR3 regions were amplified from RNA transcripts. HTBI-primed first-round RT-PCR preceded second-round multiplex PCR. TCRdb recomputed calls from the multiplex PCR reads with MiXCR, one row per CDR3 protein. The sample lists hundreds of thousands of distinct CDR3 sequences, under 25% seen once, with around 3.2% in the top ten. Uncontrolled infections, other autoimmune diseases, pregnancy or lactation barred patients from enrollment.

The sequencing sample was made of peripheral blood. The sequence was collected from a woman aged 18-35 years with stable Graves' hyperthyroidism. V usage is TRBV7-3 and J usage is TRBJ2-6; no clear D. This CDR3 reads CASSPTSVANVLTF. The DNA for the CDR3 is TGTGCCAGCAGCCCCACCTCGGTAGCCAACGTCCTGACTTTC.